This T cell receptor (beta chain) was sequenced in a study of blood T cell repertoires in COVID-19 (dated by TCRdb to the early 2020s). Study-wide context: Samples covering the acute and convalescent phases of COVID-19 were provided by collaborators in the United States, Italy and Spain. Where HLA class I and class II types were available, the types were taken from metadata supplied by the sample provider, not from assay-based typing. The material from the prospective study consisted of cDNA or gDNA derived from T cells, B-cell-depleted T cells, or PBMCs. The samples were drawn from the first 160 participants of the ongoing ImmuneRACE study and from roughly 1,300 subjects provided by 6 global collaborators. Nearly every sample came with metadata listing a de-identified subject ID, COVID-19 status, age in years and sex. Subjects who had been exposed to COVID-19, were actively infected with it, or had recovered from it provided the deeply sampled blood TCRbeta repertoires that made up the dataset. The repertoires were released in a freely available public database intended as a resource for research on the immune response to SARS-CoV-2.

Notes on this clone: Its antigen is not yet known. No qualities accompany the bases; no much larger clone lies one base away.

One collaborating source in Seattle enrolled patients during active infection and followed them longitudinally through the course of disease. Collaborating institutions collected whole blood in K2EDTA tubes following their own protocols. For TCRbeta analysis, collaborator samples were shipped as frozen whole blood, as isolated PBMCs, or as DNA extracted from either sample type. Taken from cysteine to phenylalanine, the CDR3 has 17 residues. Just the 51-base CDR3 DNA is kept, in frame starting at base 1. Sequences KGHDR (CDR1) and SFDVKD (CDR2) are obtained from the germline V gene. V and J are trimmed by 4 bases and 6 bases, and the gene matches miss 9 bases of the junction. TCRbeta CDR3 regions were amplified from genomic DNA using the immunoSEQ Assay, a bias-controlled multiplex PCR. On the authors' methods: Nucleated cell counts per sample were estimated from amplification of reference gene primers within the assay. Sequence reads were collapsed and filtered to measure the absolute abundance of every unique TCRbeta CDR3 rearrangement. For each sample, productive Simpson clonality was calculated by taking the square root of Simpson's diversity index across productive rearrangements. Held by TCRdb, this immuneACCESS table contains in-frame sequences only and omits some clones. Under half of the omission traces to an unresolved V gene where checked; the cause of the rest is unknown. Clonal size and the V and J genes are those of that table, whereas D and trimming came from the DNA. Here the sample has roughly 260,000 clones; around nine tenths occur a single time. The top ten hold about 11% of the sample.

What the study reported, not specific to this receptor: The amount of clinical and demographic metadata varied by source and participant and was provided uncurated.

Here the chain combines TRBV24-1 and TRBJ2-1; 12 bases in between match TRBD1. The source material was peripheral blood. This clonotype originated in a woman in her thirties with COVID-19, enrolled during active disease. The CDR3: CATSETGTGGLINEQFF. The DNA reads TGTGCCACCAGTGAAACCGGGACAGGGGGCTTAATCAATGAGCAGTTCTTC.